This passage covers 6 T cell receptor beta chains from one sample sequenced in a study of cytomegalovirus exposure and HLA in healthy donors. PCR involved 60 Vbeta and 13 Jbeta primers. The repertoire was sequenced with immunoSEQ multiplex PCR; TCRdb's copy has only in-frame clones and lacks some. Among about 140,000 clones listed, roughly 81% were seen once. The sample comprised PBMCs. These receptor sequences come from a female donor in good health and CMV-seronegative.

DNA of the CDR3: TGTGCCAGCAGCGAACGGGACAGGGGGAGAACTAGCGAGCAGTACTTC. Its translation is CASSERDRGRTSEQYF. This chain connects TRBV9 to TRBJ2-7; 11 nucleotides match TRBD1. Germline V CDR1 and CDR2: SGDLS, YYNGEE. The CDR3 runs to 16 residues. The V segment lost 3 bases and the J segment 6 bases; nucleotides outside the gene matches: 11.

The V call is TRBV12-5, the J call TRBJ2-1, with TRBD1 identical over 7 bases. The CDR3 is made up of 15 amino acids. The V and J ends lost 1 base and 7 bases, in that order; junction bases with no gene match: 7. Germline V gene data show CDR1 as LGHNT and CDR2 as FRNRAP. The CDR3 here is CASGLGQGNGNEQFF. The CDR3 DNA is TGTGCTAGTGGTTTGGGACAGGGAAACGGGAATGAGCAGTTCTTC.

The chain combines TRBV27 with TRBJ1-6; 7 nucleotides match TRBD1. Germline-derived CDR1 and CDR2 are MNHEY and SMNVEV (reference sequence). The CDR3 runs 16 residues. Germline trimming cut 5 bases from V and 6 bases from J; bases unmatched to any gene: 10. The CDR3 loop reads CASSPTHRGSNSPLHF. CDR3 nucleotide sequence: TGTGCCAGCAGTCCGACCCACAGGGGCAGTAATTCACCCCTCCACTTT.

CDR3 loop: CASRTGVGNYGYTF. CDR3 nucleotides: TGTGCCAGCAGGACAGGGGTGGGAAACTATGGCTACACCTTC. This chain joins TRBV6-1 and TRBJ1-2, with 8 bases fitting TRBD1. Germline V gene sequence: CDR1 MNHNS, CDR2 SASEGT. V lost 6 bases, J lost 2 bases, and 5 bases stayed unmatched. The CDR3 totals 14 residues.

The chain uses TRBV30 and TRBJ2-1, with D possibly being TRBD1 (7 bases). The CDR3 extends over 12 amino acids. The V gene lost 3 bases and the J gene lost 6 bases, with 9 bases spanning the gap. Per germline, CDR1 GTSNPN and CDR2 SVGIG (reference sequence). The CDR3 coding sequence is TGTGCCTGGAGCAGGGGGGCCAATGAGCAGTTCTTC. Amino acid sequence: CAWSRGANEQFF.

V and J are TRBV4-1 and TRBJ2-7; a possible D gene is TRBD1 (5 bases). The germline gives CDR1 MGHRA, CDR2 YSYEKL. With 0 bases removed from V and 2 bases from J, the gap between germline ends came to 11 bases. This CDR3 is built from 15 residues. CDR3 coding DNA: TGCGCCAGCAGCCAAGATATGGGGCCCCCCTACGAGCAGTACTTC. It yields the protein CASSQDMGPPYEQYF.